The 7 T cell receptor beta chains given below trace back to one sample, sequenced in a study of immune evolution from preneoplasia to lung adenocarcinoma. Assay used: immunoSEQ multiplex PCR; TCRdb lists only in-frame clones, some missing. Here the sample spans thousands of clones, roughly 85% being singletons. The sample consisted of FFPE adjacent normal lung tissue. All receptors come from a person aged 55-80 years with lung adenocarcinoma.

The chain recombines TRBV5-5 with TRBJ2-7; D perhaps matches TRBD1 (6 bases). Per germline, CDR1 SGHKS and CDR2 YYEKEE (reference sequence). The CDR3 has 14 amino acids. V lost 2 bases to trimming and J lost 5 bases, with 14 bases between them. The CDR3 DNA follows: TGTGCCAGCAGCTTCATGGCAGGGGTCAACGAGCAGTACTTC. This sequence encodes CASSFMAGVNEQYF.

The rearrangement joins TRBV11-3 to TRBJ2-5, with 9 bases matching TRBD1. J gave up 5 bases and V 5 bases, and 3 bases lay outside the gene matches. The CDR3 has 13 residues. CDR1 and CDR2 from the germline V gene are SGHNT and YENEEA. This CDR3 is CASSPDRGETQYF. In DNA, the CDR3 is TGTGCCAGCAGCCCGGACAGGGGTGAGACCCAGTACTTC.

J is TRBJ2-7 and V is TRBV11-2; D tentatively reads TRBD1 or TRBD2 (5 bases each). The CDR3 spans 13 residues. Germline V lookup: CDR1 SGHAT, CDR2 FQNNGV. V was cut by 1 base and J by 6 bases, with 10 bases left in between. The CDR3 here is CASSLGSGTEQYF. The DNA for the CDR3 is TGTGCCAGCAGCTTAGGGTCAGGGACCGAGCAGTACTTC. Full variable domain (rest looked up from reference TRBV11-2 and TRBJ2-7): EAGVAQSPRYKIIEKRQSVAFWCNPISGHATLYWYQQILGQGPKLLIQFQNNGVVDDSQLPKDRFSAERLKGVDSTLKIQPAKLEDSAVYLCASSLGSGTEQYFGPGTRLTVT.

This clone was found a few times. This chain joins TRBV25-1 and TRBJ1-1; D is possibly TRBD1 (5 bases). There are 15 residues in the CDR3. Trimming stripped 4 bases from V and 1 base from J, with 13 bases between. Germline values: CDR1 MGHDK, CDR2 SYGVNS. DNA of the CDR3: TGTGCCAGCAGTGTTGGGGGTAGACCGAACACTGAAGCTTTCTTT. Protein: CASSVGGRPNTEAFF.

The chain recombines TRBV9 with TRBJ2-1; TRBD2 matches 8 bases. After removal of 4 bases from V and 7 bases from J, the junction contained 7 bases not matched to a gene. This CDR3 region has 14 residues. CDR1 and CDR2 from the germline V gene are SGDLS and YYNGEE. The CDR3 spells CASSQTGGWNEQFF. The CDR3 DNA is TGTGCCAGCAGCCAAACGGGGGGGTGGAATGAGCAGTTCTTC. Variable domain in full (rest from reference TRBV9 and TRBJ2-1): DSGVTQTPKHLITATGQRVTLRCSPRSGDLSVYWYQQSLDQGLQFLIQYYNGEERAKGNILERFSAQQFPDLHSELNLSSLELGDSALYFCASSQTGGWNEQFFGPGTRLTVL.

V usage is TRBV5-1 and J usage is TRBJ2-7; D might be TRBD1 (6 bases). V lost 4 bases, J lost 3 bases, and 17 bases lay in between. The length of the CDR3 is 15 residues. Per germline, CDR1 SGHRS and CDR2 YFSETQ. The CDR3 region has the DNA TGCGCCAGCAGCGCCGCCGGGACAAAGAACTACGAGCAGTACTTC. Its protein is CASSAAGTKNYEQYF. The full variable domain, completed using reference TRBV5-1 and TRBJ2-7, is KAGVTQTPRYLIKTRGQQVTLSCSPISGHRSVSWYQQTPGQGLQFLFEYFSETQRNKGNFPGRFSGRQFSNSRSEMNVSTLELGDSALYLCASSAAGTKNYEQYFGPGTRLTVT.

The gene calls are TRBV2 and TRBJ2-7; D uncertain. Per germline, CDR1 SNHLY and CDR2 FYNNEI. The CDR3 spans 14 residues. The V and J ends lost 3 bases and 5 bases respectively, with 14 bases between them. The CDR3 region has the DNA TGTGCCAGCAGTGACGGACCGTCCCCCAACGAGCAGTACTTC. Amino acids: CASSDGPSPNEQYF.